This T cell receptor beta chain emerged from a study of technical replicates of blood from a handful of donors. V lost 3 bases and J lost 2, with 11 bases in between. Germline assignment: CDR1 SEHNR and CDR2 FQNEAQ (reference sequence). The CDR3 covers 15 residues. Using immunoSEQ multiplex PCR, the repertoire was profiled, and TCRdb retains in-frame clones only, with some absent. This sample has 13,000 or so clones, with 65% to 90% found just once. The chain uses TRBV7-9 and TRBJ1-3; D ambiguous. The sequence derives from a human donor in good health. Sequencing was carried out using PBMCs. The CDR3 sequence: CASSLRGIAGNTIYF. The CDR3 nucleotides read TGTGCCAGCAGCTTGAGAGGGATAGCTGGAAACACCATATATTTT.